Described below is a single T cell receptor beta chain sequence and its context. Germline V gene data show CDR1 as MNHEY and CDR2 as SVGEGT. V shed 5 bases and J 9 bases; nucleotides not matched to a gene: 11. The CDR3 extends over 14 amino acids. As handled by the study authors: Scientists estimated how many nucleated cells there were by amplifying reference gene primers. The data were produced by immunoSEQ multiplex PCR, yet TCRdb's version contains in-frame clones alone and is incomplete. V and J calls and clone size are given by that table; D and trimming were obtained from the DNA. The sample has about 280,000 clones, around 87% seen once. These data belong to a study of blood T cell repertoires in COVID-19. Study at large: Samples taken during acute and convalescent COVID-19 were collected in the United States, Italy and Spain. T cells, B-cell-depleted T cells, or PBMCs supplied cDNA or gDNA.

The chain uses TRBV6-2 or TRBV6-3 and TRBJ2-7, with 9 bases lining up with TRBD1. Sequences were obtained from peripheral blood. The clonotype originates from a woman in her fifties or sixties who had recovered from COVID-19. The CDR3 DNA reads TGTGCCAGCAGTCAAGGGACAGGGCGTGCGCGGCAGTACTTC. Its translation: CASSQGTGRARQYF.